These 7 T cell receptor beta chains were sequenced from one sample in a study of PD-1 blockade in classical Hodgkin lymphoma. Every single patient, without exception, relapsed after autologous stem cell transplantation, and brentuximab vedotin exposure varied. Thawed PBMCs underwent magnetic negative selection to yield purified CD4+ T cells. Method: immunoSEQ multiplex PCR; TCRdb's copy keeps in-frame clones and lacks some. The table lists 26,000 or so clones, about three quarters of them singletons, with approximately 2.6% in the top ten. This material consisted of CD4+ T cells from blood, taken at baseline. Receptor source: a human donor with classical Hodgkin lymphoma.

CDR3 coding DNA: TGTGCCTGGAGGGGATACACCCCCAGTTTGCCCCAGCATTTT. Its protein is CAWRGYTPSLPQHF. The chain has TRBV30 and TRBJ1-5, with no clear D. This CDR3 is 14 amino acids long. V shed 3 bases and J shed 9 bases, with 18 bases lying between them. Per germline, CDR1 GTSNPN and CDR2 SVGIG (reference sequence).

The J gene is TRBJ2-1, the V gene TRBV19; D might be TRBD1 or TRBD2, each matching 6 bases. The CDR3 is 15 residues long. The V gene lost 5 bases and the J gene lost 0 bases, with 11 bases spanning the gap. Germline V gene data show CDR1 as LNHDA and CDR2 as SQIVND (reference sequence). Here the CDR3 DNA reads TGTGCCAGTAGTTTGGGGGGCGCCTCCTACAATGAGCAGTTCTTC. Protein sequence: CASSLGGASYNEQFF.

In DNA form, the CDR3 reads TGTGCCAGCAGCGTAGGGGTCACCGGGGAGCTGTTTTTT. Its protein product is CASSVGVTGELFF. The chain employs TRBV9 and TRBJ2-2; D is undetermined. This CDR3 comprises 13 residues. Trimming removed 0 bases from V and 4 bases from J, with 4 bases in between. Germline V gene data show CDR1 as SGDLS and CDR2 as YYNGEE.

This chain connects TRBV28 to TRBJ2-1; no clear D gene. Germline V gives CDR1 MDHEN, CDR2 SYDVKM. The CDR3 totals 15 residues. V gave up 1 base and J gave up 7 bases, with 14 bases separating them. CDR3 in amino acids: CASSLLSKGINEQFF. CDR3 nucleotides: TGTGCCAGCAGTTTATTGAGTAAAGGAATTAATGAGCAGTTCTTC.

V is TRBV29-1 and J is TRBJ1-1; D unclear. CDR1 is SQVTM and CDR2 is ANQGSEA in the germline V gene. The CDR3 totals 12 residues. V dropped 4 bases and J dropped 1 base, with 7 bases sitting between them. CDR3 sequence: CSVVRQNTEAFF. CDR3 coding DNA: TGCAGCGTTGTTCGACAGAACACTGAAGCTTTCTTT.

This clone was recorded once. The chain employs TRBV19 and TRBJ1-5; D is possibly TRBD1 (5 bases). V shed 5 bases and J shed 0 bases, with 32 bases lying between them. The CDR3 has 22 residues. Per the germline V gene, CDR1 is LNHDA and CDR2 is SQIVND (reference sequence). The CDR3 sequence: CASSRVSLGPERADYSNQPQHF. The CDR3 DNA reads TGTGCCAGTAGTCGTGTTAGTTTGGGGCCCGAGAGGGCGGATTATAGCAATCAGCCCCAGCATTTT.

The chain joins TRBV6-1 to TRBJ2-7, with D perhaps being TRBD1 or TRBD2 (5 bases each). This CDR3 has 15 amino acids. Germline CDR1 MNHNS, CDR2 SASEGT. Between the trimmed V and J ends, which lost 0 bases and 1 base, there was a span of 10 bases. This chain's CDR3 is CASSEAGTESYEQYF. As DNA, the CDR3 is TGTGCCAGCAGTGAAGCCGGGACGGAATCCTACGAGCAGTACTTC.